This TCR beta chain was captured in a study of blood T cell repertoires in COVID-19. Study-wide background: Sample material is recorded as cDNA or gDNA derived from T cells, B-cell-depleted T cells, or PBMCs.

Clones were read by immunoSEQ multiplex PCR, and TCRdb kept only the in-frame ones, dropping some. This sample carries 220,000 or so clones, 70% to 90% of them seen once, and the ten largest clones take about 1%. Participants in the exposed group had met a COVID-19 case in the 2 weeks before joining the study. This CDR3 region has 14 residues. Unmatched junction bases numbered 6, after V lost 4 bases and J lost 6 bases. CDR1 SNHLY and CDR2 FYNNEI come from the germline V gene. Sequencing was performed on PBMCs or T cells enriched from blood (not recorded which). V is TRBV2 and J is TRBJ1-5; 7 bases line up with TRBD1. This sequence was found in a man over 45 who had been exposed to COVID-19. This CDR3 is CASSVAGGGQPQHF. CDR3 bases: TGTGCCAGCAGTGTGGCAGGGGGAGGTCAGCCCCAGCATTTT.